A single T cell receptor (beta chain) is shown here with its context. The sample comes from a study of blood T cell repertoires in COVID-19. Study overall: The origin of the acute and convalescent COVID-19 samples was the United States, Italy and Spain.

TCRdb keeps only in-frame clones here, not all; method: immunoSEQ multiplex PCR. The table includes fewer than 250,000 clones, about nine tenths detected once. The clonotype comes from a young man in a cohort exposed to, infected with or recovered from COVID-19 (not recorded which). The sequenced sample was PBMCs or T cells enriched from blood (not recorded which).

CDR3 protein: CASSGGQGEHQPQHF. The CDR3 bases are TGTGCCAGCAGCGGAGGGCAGGGCGAGCATCAGCCCCAGCATTTT. The chain joins TRBV7-8 to TRBJ1-5; tentatively, D is TRBD1 (5 bases). Trimming took off 5 bases at V and 5 bases at J, with 16 bases between the two ends. The CDR3 length is 15 residues. CDR1 is SGHVS and CDR2 is FQNEAQ in the germline V gene.